This TCR beta chain was retrieved from a study of radiotherapy plus CTLA-4 blockade in lung cancer. On the study more broadly: Overall, 15% to 20% of patients showed an objective response, while roughly 28% attained disease control. Study outcomes and limitations: Blood TCR clones of tumor origin expanded after radiotherapy plus ipilimumab.

CTLA-4 blockade using ipilimumab, together with focal radiation, was received by patients with chemo-refractory metastatic non-small-cell lung cancer. V gave up 4 bases and J gave up 6 bases, with 10 bases separating them. This CDR3 comprises 13 residues. The V gene's germline CDR1 is SGHRS and CDR2 YFSETQ. Notes on this clone: Its target is unknown.

TCRdb keeps only in-frame clones here, not all; method: immunoSEQ multiplex PCR. In the table there are about 62,000 clones, about 72% of which are singletons. The sequence was obtained from a human donor with non-small cell lung cancer who had a complete response to radiotherapy plus ipilimumab. The chain recombines TRBV5-1 with TRBJ2-2, with D uncertain. Sequencing used peripheral blood, obtained from a patient treated with radiotherapy plus ipilimumab. The CDR3 sequence: CASSPVRAGELFF. In DNA, the CDR3 is TGCGCCAGCAGCCCCGTGCGCGCCGGGGAGCTGTTTTTT. The entire variable domain, with the rest obtained from reference TRBV5-1 and TRBJ2-2, is as follows: KAGVTQTPRYLIKTRGQQVTLSCSPISGHRSVSWYQQTPGQGLQFLFEYFSETQRNKGNFPGRFSGRQFSNSRSEMNVSTLELGDSALYLCASSPVRAGELFFGEGSRLTVL.